Following are 23 T cell receptor beta chains from one sample sequenced in a study of blood T cells in healthy people across ages. With a J-beta primer mix and a sample-barcoded 5' primer, a second PCR ran roughly 6 to 12 cycles. TCRdb reprocessed the 5' RACE reads with MiXCR, giving one entry per CDR3 protein. The table lists around 1,500,000 distinct CDR3 sequences, 42% of them singletons. Sequenced input: blood. The receptors shown here come from a woman aged 18-35 years in good health.

The gene calls are TRBV20-1 and TRBJ2-5, with D possibly being TRBD2 (5 bases). Between the trimmed V and J ends, which lost 6 bases and 0 bases, there was a span of 17 bases. The length of the CDR3 is 15 residues. Germline assignment: CDR1 DFQATT and CDR2 SNEGSKA (reference sequence). The CDR3 region has the DNA TGCAGTGCCATCCCGATGGCGGGTAACCAAGAGACCCAGTACTTC. Translating gives CSAIPMAGNQETQYF.

The gene calls are TRBV7-9 and TRBJ2-5, with 8 bases identical to TRBD2. The CDR3 is made up of 17 amino acids. Trimming cost V 5 bases and J 5 bases; bases outside gene matches: 16. Per germline, CDR1 SEHNR and CDR2 FQNEAQ (reference sequence). CDR3 coding DNA: TGTGCCAGCAGCCCACCCCGGGCTAGCGGGTCCCCGGAGACCCAGTACTTC. This sequence encodes CASSPPRASGSPETQYF. The full variable domain, with the rest looked up from reference TRBV7-9 and TRBJ2-5, is DTGVSQNPRHKITKRGQNVTFRCDPISEHNRLYWYRQTLGQGPEFLTYFQNEAQLEKSRLLSDRFSAERPKGSFSTLEIQRTEQGDSAMYLCASSPPRASGSPETQYFGPGTRLLVL.

Note on this clonotype: At one end the junction does not follow the germline gene, possibly because of a read error. The CDR3 region has the DNA TGTGCCAGCATGGTAGCTAGAGGAGGTCTATATGGCTGCACCTTC. This encodes CASMVARGGLYGCTF. The V gene is TRBV6-2 or TRBV6-3, the J gene TRBJ1-2, with D unclear. Per germline, CDR1 MNHEY and CDR2 SVGEGT. The CDR3 runs to 15 residues.

This clonotype was recorded a few times. The J gene is TRBJ2-7, the V gene TRBV4-2; D unresolved. The CDR3 is 14 amino acids. V lost 4 bases to trimming and J lost 2 bases, with 12 bases between them. Germline V gene data show CDR1 as LGHNA and CDR2 as YNFKEQ. In nucleotides, the CDR3 is TGTGCCAGCAGCCCGGAGACGTCGACCTACGAGCAGTACTTC. It yields the protein CASSPETSTYEQYF.

Note on this clonotype: One end of the junction does not line up with germline, which may come from a read error. J is TRBJ2-1 and V is TRBV2; tentatively, D is TRBD2 (6 bases). This CDR3 region has 14 residues. From germline, CDR1 is SNHLY and CDR2 FYNNEI. In DNA, the CDR3 is TGTGCCAGCTGGACTGGGGGGTACTACGATGAGCAGTTCTTC. Translated: CASWTGGYYDEQFF. Filled out from reference TRBV2 and TRBJ2-1, the complete variable domain reads EPEVTQTPSHQVTQMGQEVILRCVPISNHLYFYWYRQILGQKVEFLVSFYNNEISEKSEIFDDQFSVERPDGSNFTLKIRSTKLEDSAMYFCASWTGGYYDEQFFGPGTRLTVL.

The chain joins TRBV5-1 to TRBJ2-7; D possibly corresponds to TRBD2 (6 bases). The CDR3 sequence is 15 residues long. From germline, CDR1 is SGHRS and CDR2 YFSETQ. Trimming left V 3 bases short and J 2 bases short, with 15 bases between. The CDR3, as DNA: TGCGCCAGCAGCTGGGGGGACTCCACGGCCTACGAGCAGTACTTC. Residues: CASSWGDSTAYEQYF.

The gene calls are TRBV28 and TRBJ2-3; D gene uncertain. The V end was cut by 6 bases, the J end by 0 bases, with 16 bases between. This CDR3 contains 16 residues. CDR1 and CDR2 (germline): MDHEN, SYDVKM. The CDR3 DNA reads as TGTGCCAGCAGCCCCCGACATCAATTAAGCACAGATACGCAGTATTTT. It yields the protein CASSPRHQLSTDTQYF. The full variable domain, rest sourced from reference TRBV28 and TRBJ2-3, is DVKVTQSSRYLVKRTGEKVFLECVQDMDHENMFWYRQDPGLGLRLIYFSYDVKMKEKGDIPEGYSVSREKKERFSLILESASTNQTSMYLCASSPRHQLSTDTQYFGPGTRLTVL.

A few counts support this clonotype. The chain is built from TRBV11-2 and TRBJ2-1; TRBD1 matches 9 bases. CDR3 length: 16 amino acids. Germline V gene lookup returns CDR1 SGHAT and CDR2 FQNNGV. The V gene end was trimmed by 2 bases and the J gene end by 7 bases; junction bases not matched to a gene: 9. The DNA of the CDR3 is TGTGCCAGCAGCTTAAGACAGGGGGTAGGATTGAATGAGCAGTTCTTC. It encodes CASSLRQGVGLNEQFF. Looking up the rest from reference TRBV11-2 and TRBJ2-1 gives the full variable domain: EAGVAQSPRYKIIEKRQSVAFWCNPISGHATLYWYQQILGQGPKLLIQFQNNGVVDDSQLPKDRFSAERLKGVDSTLKIQPAKLEDSAVYLCASSLRQGVGLNEQFFGPGTRLTVL.

Only a few counts were recorded for this clonotype. The chain uses TRBV5-6 and TRBJ2-7; tentatively, D is TRBD2 (7 bases). V lost 7 bases and J 4 bases, leaving 18 bases between the germline ends. Per the germline V gene, CDR1 is SGHDT and CDR2 is YYEEEE. The CDR3 loop spans 14 amino acids. CDR3 coding DNA: TGTGCCAGCGCCCTGGGGGGGGCTAGGTACGAGCAGTACTTC. Translated, it gives CASALGGARYEQYF.

A few counts support this clonotype. The chain is built from TRBV10-3 and TRBJ1-2; 9 positions match TRBD1. The CDR3 has 14 amino acids. CDR1 and CDR2 from the germline V gene are ENHRY and SYGVKD. Germline trimming cut 8 bases from V and 8 bases from J; bases unmatched to any gene: 12. The CDR3 here is CAIPRSGTGTGYTF. CDR3 sequence (DNA): TGTGCCATCCCCCGTAGCGGGACAGGGACCGGCTACACCTTC.

V is TRBV10-3 and J is TRBJ1-2; the match to TRBD1 covers 7 bases. V lost 2 bases to trimming and J lost 10 bases; unmatched junction nucleotides: 22. This CDR3 has 18 amino acids. Germline V lookup: CDR1 ENHRY, CDR2 SYGVKD. The CDR3 nucleotides read TGTGCCATCAGTGAGGGAGGCTTAGTTGGGACAGCAAGTTCTTTCTACACCTTC. Translated: CAISEGGLVGTASSFYTF.

This clonotype was observed a few times. The V call is TRBV29-1, the J call TRBJ1-2; 11 bases align to TRBD1. The CDR3 consists of 14 residues. Germline V gene sequence: CDR1 SQVTM, CDR2 ANQGSEA. With 4 bases clipped from V and 6 bases from J, the junction kept 7 bases outside the gene matches. The CDR3 loop is CSVGSPGQGDGYTF. DNA of the CDR3: TGCAGCGTTGGATCACCGGGACAGGGGGATGGCTACACCTTC.

This chain joins TRBV11-2 and TRBJ1-2; 12 bases line up with TRBD1. This CDR3 has 15 residues. CDR1 is SGHAT, CDR2 FQNNGV, per germline. V lost 3 bases, J lost 6 bases, and 5 bases stayed unmatched. As DNA, the CDR3 is TGTGCCAGCAGCTTTGTGGGACAGGGGGCAGATGGCTACACCTTC. Residues: CASSFVGQGADGYTF.

On this clonotype: A read error may account for a junction end that differs from germline. The chain uses TRBV3-1 and TRBJ1-5; D is undetermined. The CDR3 loop spans 13 amino acids. Per germline, CDR1 LGHDT and CDR2 YNNKEL (reference sequence). CDR3 coding DNA: TGTACCAGCAGCCAATTTCACGGGCAGCCCCAGCATTTT. This gives the protein CTSSQFHGQPQHF.

The chain uses TRBV20-1 and TRBJ2-5, with 7 bases that match TRBD2. Germline CDR1 is DFQATT and CDR2 is SNEGSKA (reference sequence). Trimming took 1 base from V and 3 from J; bases not matched to a gene: 11. The CDR3 loop spans 16 amino acids. For the CDR3, the DNA is TGCAGTGCTAGAGGTTTGGGAGGGGTGCCCAAAGAGACCCAGTACTTC. It translates to CSARGLGGVPKETQYF.

This clonotype was picked up many times. The germline gene is not matched at one end of the junction; a read error may be the cause. V is TRBV5-1 and J is TRBJ2-1, with no clear D. There are 11 residues in the CDR3. Germline-derived CDR1 and CDR2 are SGHRS and YFSETQ. The CDR3 here is CASSLENEQFF. In nucleotides, the CDR3 is TGTGCCAGCAGCTTGGAAAATGAGCAGTTCTTC.

The J gene is TRBJ2-5, the V gene TRBV20-1, with D possibly TRBD2 on 7 matching bases. Looked up from germline, CDR1 is DFQATT and CDR2 is SNEGSKA (reference sequence). The CDR3 covers 18 residues. V was clipped by 3 bases and J by 4 bases, with 27 bases between them. This chain's CDR3 is CSASPVEGRGAKGETQYF. The CDR3 coding sequence is TGCAGTGCTAGCCCTGTAGAAGGACGGGGGGCAAAAGGAGAGACCCAGTACTTC.

The chain links TRBV15 to TRBJ2-3, with TRBD1 as a possible D gene (5 bases). The V gene lost 4 bases and the J gene lost 4 bases, with 12 bases spanning the gap. This CDR3 contains 14 residues. Germline CDR1 and CDR2: LNHNV and YYDKDF (reference sequence). This CDR3 is CATSIQAYPDTQYF. Written as DNA, the CDR3 is TGTGCCACCAGCATACAGGCTTATCCAGATACGCAGTATTTT.

J is TRBJ2-1 and V is TRBV5-1; the match to TRBD2 covers 7 bases. V dropped 5 bases and J dropped 0; count of bases not matched to a gene: 5. CDR3 length: 15 amino acids. The germline CDR1 and CDR2 sequences are SGHRS and YFSETQ. CDR3 amino acids: CASSTGGNSYNEQFF. In DNA form, the CDR3 reads TGCGCCAGCAGTACCGGGGGGAACTCCTACAATGAGCAGTTCTTC.

This clonotype was seen only a few times. CDR3 sequence: CASSHPTSGSYEQYF. CDR3 sequence (DNA): TGCGCCAGCAGCCATCCGACTAGCGGGAGTTACGAGCAGTACTTC. This chain joins TRBV4-1 and TRBJ2-7; 12 nucleotides agree with TRBD2. CDR1 is MGHRA, CDR2 YSYEKL, per germline. V dropped 3 bases and J dropped 4; count of bases not matched to a gene: 4. The CDR3 sequence is 15 residues long.

This rearrangement joins TRBV20-1 to TRBJ2-1; 11 bases align to TRBD2. Germline V gene lookup returns CDR1 DFQATT and CDR2 SNEGSKA (reference sequence). The V gene end was trimmed by 0 bases and the J gene end by 8 bases; junction bases not matched to a gene: 12. The CDR3 is 17 residues long. The CDR3 DNA sequence: TGCAGTGCTAGAGATTTTACCGGGACTAGCGGTGGAGATGAGCAGTTCTTC. This sequence encodes CSARDFTGTSGGDEQFF.

The gene calls are TRBV2 and TRBJ2-7; D might be TRBD1 (5 bases). CDR3 length equals 14 residues. V was trimmed by 7 bases and J by 2 bases, leaving 15 bases between them. Germline V CDR1 and CDR2: SNHLY, FYNNEI. CDR3 region: CASTLGQGPYEQYF. The CDR3 bases are TGTGCCAGCACCTTGGGGCAGGGCCCCTACGAGCAGTACTTC.

This clonotype was observed a handful of times. The V and J genes are TRBV14 and TRBJ2-7; no definite D call. CDR3 length equals 14 residues. Germline values: CDR1 SGHDN, CDR2 FVKESK. Trimming removed 4 bases from V and 5 bases from J, with 15 bases in between. The CDR3 DNA reads TGTGCCAGCAGCCGAACTACTCCGGGCCACGAGCAGTACTTC. Translating it yields CASSRTTPGHEQYF.